The 2 T cell receptor beta chains below come from one sample, sequenced in a study of radiotherapy plus CTLA-4 blockade in lung cancer (dated by TCRdb to about 2018). The library was made by the immunoSEQ multiplex PCR assay. The immuneACCESS repertoire file appears here via TCRdb, limited to in-frame rearrangements. These files lack a portion of the clones; in checked studies, under half of the deficit traces to unresolved V genes, and the cause of the others is not known. The sample table lists about 60,000 clones, about 72% of them with a count of one. The ten largest clones represent about 8% of the sample. This specimen consisted of peripheral blood, obtained from a patient treated with radiotherapy plus ipilimumab. The receptors derive from a human donor with non-small cell lung cancer whose response to radiotherapy plus ipilimumab could not be evaluated.

This sequence joins TRBV6-5 and TRBJ2-7; D might be TRBD2 (5 bases). Trimming shortened V by 7 bases and J by 5 bases, and 18 bases separated the two germline ends. Germline loops: CDR1 MNHEY, CDR2 SVGAGI. The CDR3 is made up of 14 amino acids. CDR3 bases: TGTGCCAGCAAGTGGGAAAGCGGCGTCCACGAGCAGTACTTC. Its translation is CASKWESGVHEQYF.

This clone appeared a single time. The chain couples TRBV6-6 to TRBJ2-2; 10 bases agree with TRBD1. The CDR3 runs 16 residues. V shed 6 bases and J 4 bases; nucleotides not matched to a gene: 8. The germline gives CDR1 MNHNY, CDR2 SVGAGI (reference sequence). CDR3 residues: CASSPGGTGVTGELFF. The CDR3 coding sequence is TGTGCCAGCAGCCCAGGCGGGACAGGGGTCACCGGGGAGCTGTTTTTT.